This TCR beta chain stems from a study of CD8+CD57+ T cells in acquired aplastic anemia. Individuals selected for sequencing had exhibited CD8+CD57+ cell expansion on flow cytometry. There were no patients without severe acquired aplastic anemia. Using genomic DNA as the template, TCR beta VDJ and CDR3 profiling was carried out. TCRdb used MiXCR to reprocess the reads, holding one entry per CDR3 protein. The sample has roughly 200,000 distinct CDR3 sequences, 65% seen once. The TCR was taken from a human donor with aplastic anemia. Sequencing input: sorted CD4+, CD8+, or CD8+CD57+ T cells (not recorded which) from PBMCs.

In DNA, the CDR3 is TGTGCCAGCAGCGTAGCGGCGGGGTCGGGGGCAGATACGCAGTATTTT. It translates to CASSVAAGSGADTQYF. The V gene is TRBV9, the J gene TRBJ2-3, with D possibly being TRBD2 (6 bases). The V end was cut by 0 bases, the J end by 4 bases, with 15 bases between. Per the germline V gene, CDR1 is SGDLS and CDR2 is YYNGEE. The CDR3 extends over 16 amino acids.